The 24 T cell receptor beta chains in this list originate from one sample, sequenced in a study of response to subunit inactivated influenza vaccine. A single record per CDR3 protein comes from TCRdb applying MiXCR to the RT-PCR reads. The sample carries approximately 500,000 distinct CDR3 sequences, around 25% recorded once. This sample also appeared in a second study, on T cells expressing NK-cell markers. Per that study: Synthesis of TCR beta cDNA relied on 5'RACE template switching carrying UMIs.

Specimen: CD4+ T cells sorted from PBMCs, collected roughly 12 days after vaccination. Receptors were obtained from a man in his fifties who received an inactivated influenza vaccine.

The chain combines TRBV7-2 with TRBJ2-5, with D perhaps matching TRBD1 or TRBD2 (5 bases each). The germline V gene encodes CDR1 SGHTA and CDR2 FQGNSA. The CDR3 consists of 14 residues. The germline V and J ends were trimmed by 3 bases and 3 bases, with 11 bases remaining between them. The CDR3 loop is CASSFGTVKETQYF. The CDR3 DNA is TGTGCCAGCAGCTTCGGGACGGTTAAAGAGACCCAGTACTTC.

A few counts support this clonotype. The rearrangement uses TRBV29-1 and TRBJ1-4; D might be TRBD1 (5 bases). Trimming pared 7 bases from V and 0 bases from J, leaving 9 bases between. This CDR3 is built from 13 residues. From germline, CDR1 is SQVTM and CDR2 ANQGSEA. The CDR3 sequence is CSAGGTTNEKLFF. The CDR3 bases are TGCAGCGCCGGGGGGACAACTAATGAAAAACTGTTTTTT.

In this sample, this clonotype turned up a few times. The chain links TRBV27 to TRBJ2-2; a weak D match, TRBD1 (6 bases). V lost 5 bases to trimming and J lost 4 bases, with 11 bases between them. Germline V gives CDR1 MNHEY, CDR2 SMNVEV (reference sequence). CDR3 length: 14 amino acids. The CDR3 region has the DNA TGTGCCAGCAGTAACTCGGACAGCACCGGGGAGCTGTTTTTT. Translation gives CASSNSDSTGELFF.

This clonotype was observed a handful of times. The chain joins TRBV15 to TRBJ2-7, with no clear D. The CDR3 totals 14 residues. Per the germline V gene, CDR1 is LNHNV and CDR2 is YYDKDF (reference sequence). V was cut by 1 base and J by 5 bases, with 12 bases left in between. The CDR3 DNA is TGTGCCACCAGCAGAGCCATGAGCTTGGACGAGCAGTACTTC. It is translated as CATSRAMSLDEQYF.

The chain combines TRBV6-5 with TRBJ2-7, with 8 nucleotides matching TRBD2. CDR1 and CDR2 from the germline V gene are MNHEY and SVGAGI. The CDR3 consists of 15 residues. V dropped 4 bases and J dropped 5; count of bases not matched to a gene: 10. CDR3 DNA sequence: TGTGCCAGCAGTTCTAAGCGGGGGACCTATGACGAGCAGTACTTC. Amino acid sequence: CASSSKRGTYDEQYF.

This clonotype showed up just once. The chain combines TRBV25-1 with TRBJ2-3; perhaps TRBD1 as D (6 bases). Germline loops: CDR1 MGHDK, CDR2 SYGVNS. V lost 2 bases, J lost 3 bases, and 12 bases lay in between. The CDR3 contains 15 residues. The CDR3 spells CASSERGGGTDTQYF. The CDR3 DNA reads as TGTGCCAGCAGTGAAAGAGGGGGTGGGACAGATACGCAGTATTTT.

This clonotype was recorded at least ten times. V gene TRBV5-1 combines with J gene TRBJ1-6, with D possibly matching TRBD1 (5 bases). The V and J ends lost 1 base and 2 bases respectively, with 10 bases between them. Germline values: CDR1 SGHRS, CDR2 YFSETQ. CDR3 length: 16 residues. CDR3 coding DNA: TGCGCCAGCAGCTTGCGAGGGGTGCCCTATAATTCACCCCTCCACTTT. Its protein is CASSLRGVPYNSPLHF.

This clonotype was counted a few times. V gene TRBV29-1 combines with J gene TRBJ1-2, with 7 nucleotides matching TRBD1. The CDR3 is 15 residues long. Trimming removed 0 bases from V and 4 bases from J; junction bases left unmatched: 8. Germline V gene data show CDR1 as SQVTM and CDR2 as ANQGSEA. The CDR3 spells CSVEDLLGTVYGYTF. Here the CDR3 DNA reads TGCAGCGTTGAAGATCTTCTGGGGACAGTCTATGGCTACACCTTC.

This clonotype has a handful of counts. The chain recombines TRBV20-1 with TRBJ1-6, with D perhaps matching TRBD1 (5 bases). The CDR3 spans 13 residues. The V end was cut by 1 base, the J end by 7 bases, with 8 bases between. Germline V gene data show CDR1 as DFQATT and CDR2 as SNEGSKA (reference sequence). As DNA, the CDR3 is TGCAGTGCTAGAGGGGACCCGAATTCACCCCTCCACTTT. Protein: CSARGDPNSPLHF.

The chain links TRBV20-1 to TRBJ2-5; 9 nucleotides agree with TRBD1. Germline lookup yields CDR1 DFQATT and CDR2 SNEGSKA (reference sequence). Losses at the gene ends were 7 bases for V and 5 bases for J; bases not matched to a gene: 11. This CDR3 is built from 14 residues. The CDR3 sequence is CSVPLRQGGETQYF. Written as DNA, the CDR3 is TGCAGTGTTCCCCTCAGACAGGGGGGGGAGACCCAGTACTTC.

The chain has TRBV29-1 and TRBJ2-7, with 11 bases that match TRBD2. This CDR3 spans 14 amino acids. With 2 bases clipped from V and 5 bases from J, the junction kept 5 bases outside the gene matches. The V gene's germline CDR1 is SQVTM and CDR2 ANQGSEA. The DNA of the CDR3 is TGCAGCGTTGAACTATTTAGCGGGAGGGACGAGCAGTACTTC. Protein product: CSVELFSGRDEQYF.

This clonotype was picked up a small number of times. V gene TRBV6-2 or TRBV6-3 combines with J gene TRBJ2-7; D is unresolved. CDR1 and CDR2 (germline): MNHEY, SVGEGT. V was clipped by 2 bases and J by 7 bases, with 6 bases between them. CDR3 length equals 11 residues. The CDR3 here is CASSYAVEQYF. The CDR3 DNA sequence: TGTGCCAGCAGTTACGCGGTGGAGCAGTACTTC.

The chain links TRBV12-3 or TRBV12-4 to TRBJ2-7; TRBD1 matches 7 bases. Trimming took 1 base from V and 5 from J; bases not matched to a gene: 8. The CDR3 extends over 15 amino acids. The chain's CDR3 is CASSLGTNRGNEQYF. The CDR3 region has the DNA TGTGCCAGCAGTTTAGGTACCAACAGGGGCAACGAGCAGTACTTC.

J is TRBJ2-7 and V is TRBV20-1; 8 nucleotides align to TRBD1. Germline trimming cut 1 base from V and 9 bases from J; bases unmatched to any gene: 2. This CDR3 is built from 11 residues. Germline CDR1 is DFQATT and CDR2 is SNEGSKA (reference sequence). The CDR3 reads CSARVGTGQYF. As DNA, the CDR3 is TGCAGTGCTAGAGTTGGGACAGGGCAGTACTTC.

This clonotype was seen ten or more times. V and J are TRBV5-1 and TRBJ2-3; 7 positions match TRBD2. The CDR3 has 15 amino acids. V dropped 4 bases and J dropped 4; count of bases not matched to a gene: 9. CDR1 SGHRS and CDR2 YFSETQ come from the germline V gene. Written as DNA, the CDR3 is TGCGCCAGCAGCAGGGGACTAACGACGGCAGATACGCAGTATTTT. This gives the protein CASSRGLTTADTQYF. Full variable domain (missing parts from reference TRBV5-1 and TRBJ2-3): KAGVTQTPRYLIKTRGQQVTLSCSPISGHRSVSWYQQTPGQGLQFLFEYFSETQRNKGNFPGRFSGRQFSNSRSEMNVSTLELGDSALYLCASSRGLTTADTQYFGPGTRLTVL.

The chain carries TRBV30 and TRBJ2-2; no definite D call. The CDR3 has 14 amino acids. Germline CDR1 is GTSNPN and CDR2 is SVGIG (reference sequence). V was clipped by 2 bases and J by 3 bases, with 10 bases between them. As DNA, the CDR3 is TGTGCCTGGAGTCCAGGACCCTACACCGGGGAGCTGTTTTTT. This codes for CAWSPGPYTGELFF.

This clonotype was observed a handful of times. This chain connects TRBV6-5 to TRBJ1-1, with D maybe TRBD1 (5 bases). CDR1 is MNHEY and CDR2 is SVGAGI in the germline V gene. V lost 0 bases and J 4 bases, leaving 24 bases between the germline ends. The CDR3 loop spans 19 amino acids. The CDR3 bases are TGTGCCAGCAGTTACTCCCCCCTTTCGGTCGCAGGGATCGGCACTGAAGCTTTCTTT. Its protein is CASSYSPLSVAGIGTEAFF.

This clonotype was observed a few times. The chain employs TRBV10-3 and TRBJ2-7, with D possibly being TRBD2 (6 bases). V lost 8 bases and J 0 bases, leaving 20 bases between the germline ends. CDR3 length: 16 residues. Per germline, CDR1 ENHRY and CDR2 SYGVKD. The CDR3 coding sequence is TGTGCCATCGGGGGAGGTGGCAGGTCGAGCTCCTACGAGCAGTACTTC. Translation gives CAIGGGGRSSSYEQYF.

This clonotype has just a few counts. The genes are TRBV21-1 and TRBJ2-5; the table's TRBD1 call for D was not verified on the DNA. TRBV21-1 is a pseudogene locus. CDR3 size: 15 residues. The CDR3 DNA reads TGTGCCAGCAGCTCCCGACAGGGGACCCAAGAGACCCAGTACTTC. It translates to CASSSRQGTQETQYF.

The gene calls are TRBV13 and TRBJ2-5, with 7 nucleotides matching TRBD2. There are 14 residues in the CDR3. Unmatched junction bases numbered 1, after V lost 2 bases and J lost 1 base. Germline lookup yields CDR1 PRHDT and CDR2 FYEKMQ (reference sequence). The CDR3 reads CASSLTGGQETQYF. The CDR3 bases are TGTGCCAGCAGCTTAACGGGAGGCCAAGAGACCCAGTACTTC. The full variable domain, completed using reference TRBV13 and TRBJ2-5, is AAGVIQSPRHLIKEKRETATLKCYPIPRHDTVYWYQQGPGQDPQFLISFYEKMQSDKGSIPDRFSAQQFSDYHSELNMSSLELGDSALYFCASSLTGGQETQYFGPGTRLLVL.

The chain couples TRBV10-3 to TRBJ2-7; D is possibly TRBD2 (6 bases). The CDR3 has 15 residues. V was pared by 6 bases and J by 7 bases, with 22 bases between. Germline CDR1 and CDR2: ENHRY and SYGVKD. In DNA form, the CDR3 reads TGTGCCATCAGCCGGGCAGGGACTGACGGAGGGGAGCAGTACTTC. Protein: CAISRAGTDGGEQYF.

The V gene is TRBV12-3 or TRBV12-4, the J gene TRBJ2-5; D is uncertain. Trimming took off 6 bases at V and 5 bases at J, with 13 bases between the two ends. The CDR3 contains 13 residues. CDR3 region: CASRGPGWETQYF. The CDR3 DNA is TGTGCCAGCAGGGGCCCCGGTTGGGAGACCCAGTACTTC.

This clonotype has just a few counts. The rearrangement joins TRBV4-3 to TRBJ2-4; 9 nucleotides agree with TRBD1. Germline V gives CDR1 LGHNA, CDR2 YSLEER. CDR3 length equals 15 residues. V dropped 1 base and J dropped 9; count of bases not matched to a gene: 7. In DNA form, the CDR3 reads TGCGCCAGCAGCCAAGCGGGACAGGGCTTAGGCATTCAGTACTTC. Its protein product is CASSQAGQGLGIQYF.

The rearrangement joins TRBV5-1 to TRBJ2-5, with 8 bases fitting TRBD2. Germline V gene data show CDR1 as SGHRS and CDR2 as YFSETQ. This CDR3 contains 14 residues. The ends lost 0 bases at V and 4 bases at J; junction bases unmatched: 2. In DNA form, the CDR3 reads TGCGCCAGCAGCTTGGAAACTAGCGGAGAGACCCAGTACTTC. Encoded protein: CASSLETSGETQYF. Full variable domain (outside the CDR3, taken from reference TRBV5-1 and TRBJ2-5): KAGVTQTPRYLIKTRGQQVTLSCSPISGHRSVSWYQQTPGQGLQFLFEYFSETQRNKGNFPGRFSGRQFSNSRSEMNVSTLELGDSALYLCASSLETSGETQYFGPGTRLLVL.